This T cell receptor (beta chain) was recovered during a study of post-analysis software for immune sequencing data. Built from TCR beta cDNA, the libraries had unique molecular identifiers in them. TCRdb re-called the PCR reads with MiXCR, one entry per CDR3 protein. This table holds roughly 200,000 distinct CDR3 sequences, around 29% found once. This clonotype was picked up many times. The receptor comes from a girl aged 2 to 17 with multiple sclerosis. Sequencing input: blood.

CDR3 sequence reads: CASSLAGRETQYF. The DNA of the CDR3 is TGCGCCAGCAGCTTGGCCGGTCGAGAGACCCAGTACTTC. V and J are TRBV5-1 and TRBJ2-5; D unresolved. The CDR3 runs to 13 residues. Germline V lookup: CDR1 SGHRS, CDR2 YFSETQ. Trimming removed 0 bases at V and 4 bases at J, with 7 bases between. Full variable domain (rest looked up from reference TRBV5-1 and TRBJ2-5): KAGVTQTPRYLIKTRGQQVTLSCSPISGHRSVSWYQQTPGQGLQFLFEYFSETQRNKGNFPGRFSGRQFSNSRSEMNVSTLELGDSALYLCASSLAGRETQYFGPGTRLLVL.